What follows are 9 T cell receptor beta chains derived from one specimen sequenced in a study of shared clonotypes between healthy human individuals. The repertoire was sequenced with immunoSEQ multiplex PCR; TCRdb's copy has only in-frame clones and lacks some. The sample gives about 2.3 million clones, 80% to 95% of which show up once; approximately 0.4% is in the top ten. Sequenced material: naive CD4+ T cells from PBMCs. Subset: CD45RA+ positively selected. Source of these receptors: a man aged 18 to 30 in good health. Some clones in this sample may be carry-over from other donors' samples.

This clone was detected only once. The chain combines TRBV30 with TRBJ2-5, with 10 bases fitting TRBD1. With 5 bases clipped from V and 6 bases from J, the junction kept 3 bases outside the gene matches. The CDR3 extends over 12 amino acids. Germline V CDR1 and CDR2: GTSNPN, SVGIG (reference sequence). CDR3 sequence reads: CAWGTGVKTQYF. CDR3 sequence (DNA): TGTGCCTGGGGGACAGGGGTGAAGACCCAGTACTTC.

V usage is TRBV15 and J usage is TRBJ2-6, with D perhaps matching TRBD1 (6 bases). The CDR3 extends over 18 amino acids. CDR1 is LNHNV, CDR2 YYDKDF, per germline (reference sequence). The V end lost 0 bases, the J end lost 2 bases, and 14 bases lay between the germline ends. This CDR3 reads CATSRDGTGTPGANVLTF. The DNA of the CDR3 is TGTGCCACCAGCAGAGACGGTACAGGGACCCCTGGGGCCAACGTCCTGACTTTC.

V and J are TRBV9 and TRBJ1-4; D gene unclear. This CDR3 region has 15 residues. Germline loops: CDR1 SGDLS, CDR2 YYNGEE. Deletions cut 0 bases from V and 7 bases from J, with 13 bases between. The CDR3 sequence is CASSVGASRGEKLFF. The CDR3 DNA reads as TGTGCCAGCAGCGTAGGGGCCAGCCGCGGTGAAAAACTGTTTTTT. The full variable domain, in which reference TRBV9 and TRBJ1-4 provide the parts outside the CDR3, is DSGVTQTPKHLITATGQRVTLRCSPRSGDLSVYWYQQSLDQGLQFLIQYYNGEERAKGNILERFSAQQFPDLHSELNLSSLELGDSALYFCASSVGASRGEKLFFGSGTQLSVL.

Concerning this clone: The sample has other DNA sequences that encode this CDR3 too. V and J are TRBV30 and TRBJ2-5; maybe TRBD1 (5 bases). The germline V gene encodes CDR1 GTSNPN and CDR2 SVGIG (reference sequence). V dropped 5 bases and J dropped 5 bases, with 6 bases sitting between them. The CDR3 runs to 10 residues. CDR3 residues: CAWSGETQYF. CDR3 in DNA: TGTGCCTGGTCAGGGGAGACCCAGTACTTC.

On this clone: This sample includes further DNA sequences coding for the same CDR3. DNA of the CDR3: TGTGCCAGCAGCTCAACGGGGTCCAATCAGCCCCAGCATTTT. Its protein is CASSSTGSNQPQHF. V and J are TRBV7-9 and TRBJ1-5; D is undetermined. Germline-derived CDR1 and CDR2 are SEHNR and FQNEAQ (reference sequence). V lost 4 bases to trimming and J lost 3 bases, with 10 bases between them. The CDR3 is made up of 14 amino acids.

CDR3 loop: CASSENSGQGRTIYF. CDR3 in DNA: TGTGCCAGCAGTGAAAATTCGGGACAGGGAAGGACCATATATTTT. The chain combines TRBV25-1 with TRBJ1-3; 9 nucleotides match TRBD1. The length of the CDR3 is 15 residues. V was pared by 2 bases and J by 10 bases, with 9 bases of the junction left unmatched. Germline V gene lookup returns CDR1 MGHDK and CDR2 SYGVNS.

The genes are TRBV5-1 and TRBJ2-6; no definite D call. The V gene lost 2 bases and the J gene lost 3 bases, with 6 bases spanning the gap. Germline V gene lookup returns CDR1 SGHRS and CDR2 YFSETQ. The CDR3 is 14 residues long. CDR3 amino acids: CASSFVHGANVLTF. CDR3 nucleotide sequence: TGCGCCAGCAGCTTCGTACATGGGGCCAACGTCCTGACTTTC.

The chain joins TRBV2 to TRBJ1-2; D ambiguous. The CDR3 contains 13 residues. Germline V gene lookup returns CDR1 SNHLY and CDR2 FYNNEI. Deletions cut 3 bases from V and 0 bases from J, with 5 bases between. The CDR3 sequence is CASSEGTNYGYTF. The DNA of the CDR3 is TGTGCCAGCAGTGAGGGGACTAACTATGGCTACACCTTC.

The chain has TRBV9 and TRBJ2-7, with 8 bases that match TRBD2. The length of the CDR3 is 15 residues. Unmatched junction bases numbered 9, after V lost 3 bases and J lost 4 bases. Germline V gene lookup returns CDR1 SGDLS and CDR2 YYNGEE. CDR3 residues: CASSERPGTSYEQYF. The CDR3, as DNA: TGTGCCAGCAGCGAGCGACCCGGGACTAGTTACGAGCAGTACTTC.